One T cell receptor beta chain is described in this entry. The sample is drawn from a study of OX40 agonist ivuxolimab in advanced cancers. Looking at the study overall: Patient treatment consisted of intravenous ivuxolimab administration every 2 weeks at 0.01 to 10 mg/kg.

Sequencing was performed with immunoSEQ multiplex PCR; in TCRdb, only in-frame clones are kept and a portion is missing. The sample has 96,000 or so clones, 84% seen once; the top ten hold less than 6%. Prior autoimmune disease or systemic immunosuppression barred patients. The length of the CDR3 is 16 residues. The V segment lost 0 bases and the J segment 3 bases; nucleotides outside the gene matches: 5. Germline V gene sequence: CDR1 LGHNA, CDR2 YSLEER. The sequence was collected from an adult with an advanced solid tumor such as melanoma, head and neck, liver or kidney cancer. Sequenced here: CD4+ or CD8+ T cells sorted from blood, sampled in a trial of the OX40 agonist ivuxolimab. The J gene is TRBJ2-3, the V gene TRBV4-3, with 8 nucleotides matching TRBD2. CDR3 sequence: CASSQEPRGGTDTQYF. The DNA of the CDR3 is TGCGCCAGCAGCCAAGAGCCCCGGGGGGGGACAGATACGCAGTATTTT.